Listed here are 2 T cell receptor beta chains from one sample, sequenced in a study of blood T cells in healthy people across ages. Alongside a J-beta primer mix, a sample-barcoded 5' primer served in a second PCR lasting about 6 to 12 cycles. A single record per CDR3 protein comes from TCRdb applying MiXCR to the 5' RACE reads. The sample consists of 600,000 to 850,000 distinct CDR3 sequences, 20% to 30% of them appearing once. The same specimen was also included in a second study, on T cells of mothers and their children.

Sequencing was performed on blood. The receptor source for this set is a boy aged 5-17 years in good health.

The CDR3, as DNA: TGCGCCAGCAGCCACGATGGGACAGGGGGCACCGGGGAGCTGTTTTTT. Translation gives CASSHDGTGGTGELFF. This chain uses TRBV4-1 with TRBJ2-2; 11 bases agree with TRBD1. V was clipped by 3 bases and J by 4 bases; unmatched bases: 4. The germline V gene encodes CDR1 MGHRA and CDR2 YSYEKL. The CDR3 sequence is 16 residues long.

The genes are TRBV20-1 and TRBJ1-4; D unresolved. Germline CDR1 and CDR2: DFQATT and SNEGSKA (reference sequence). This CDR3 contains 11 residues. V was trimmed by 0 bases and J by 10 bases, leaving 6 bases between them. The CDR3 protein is CSARDVGKLFF. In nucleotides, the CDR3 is TGCAGTGCTAGAGATGTCGGAAAACTGTTTTTT.